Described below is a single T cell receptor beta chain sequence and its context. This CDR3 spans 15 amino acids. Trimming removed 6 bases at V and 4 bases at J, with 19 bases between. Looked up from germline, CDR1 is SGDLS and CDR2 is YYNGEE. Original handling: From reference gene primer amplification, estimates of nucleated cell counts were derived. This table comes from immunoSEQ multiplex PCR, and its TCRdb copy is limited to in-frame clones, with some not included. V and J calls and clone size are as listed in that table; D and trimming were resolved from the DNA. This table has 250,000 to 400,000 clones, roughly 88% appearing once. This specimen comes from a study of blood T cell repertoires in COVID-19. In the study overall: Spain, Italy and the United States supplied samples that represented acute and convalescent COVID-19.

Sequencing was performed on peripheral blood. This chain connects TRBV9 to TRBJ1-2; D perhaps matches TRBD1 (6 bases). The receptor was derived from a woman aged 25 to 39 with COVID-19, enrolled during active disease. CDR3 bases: TGTGCCAGCACTCGGGAACAGGGTGGGACCTATGGCTACACCTTC. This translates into CASTREQGGTYGYTF. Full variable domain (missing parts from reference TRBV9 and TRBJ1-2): DSGVTQTPKHLITATGQRVTLRCSPRSGDLSVYWYQQSLDQGLQFLIQYYNGEERAKGNILERFSAQQFPDLHSELNLSSLELGDSALYFCASTREQGGTYGYTFGSGTRLTVV.